This T cell receptor beta chain emerged from a study of blood T cells in healthy people across ages. Turning to the study itself: In model experiments, template switching was able to capture about one barcoded beta molecule for every two T cells that were present.

Of note for this clonotype: Antigen unknown.

Alongside a J-beta primer mix, a sample-barcoded 5' primer served in a second PCR lasting about 7 to 12 cycles. Each of the samples gave a minimum of 3 million paired-end reads that contained CDR3. One entry per CDR3 protein results from TCRdb running MiXCR on the 5' RACE reads. The sample consists of 920,000 or so distinct CDR3 sequences, less than 50% of them appearing once. Study-level findings and limits: Diversity was higher, and naive CD4+ cells more numerous, in long-lived donors than in aged donors.

The source of this sequence is a woman aged 60-75 years in good health. The sample consisted of blood.

DNA of the CDR3: TGTGCCAGCAGTGCCACACAGGGCCGCGGGGCAACAGATACGCAGTATTTT. It yields the protein CASSATQGRGATDTQYF. This chain uses TRBV25-1 with TRBJ2-3; D tentatively reads TRBD1 or TRBD2 (6 bases each). The CDR3 has 17 residues. V was shortened by 4 bases and J by 3 bases, with 20 bases between the two germline ends. Germline assignment: CDR1 MGHDK and CDR2 SYGVNS. Using reference TRBV25-1 and TRBJ2-3 for the parts outside the CDR3, the full variable domain is EADIYQTPRYLVIGTGKKITLECSQTMGHDKMYWYQQDPGMELHLIHYSYGVNSTEKGDLSSESTVSRIRTEHFPLTLESARPSHTSQYLCASSATQGRGATDTQYFGPGTRLTVL.